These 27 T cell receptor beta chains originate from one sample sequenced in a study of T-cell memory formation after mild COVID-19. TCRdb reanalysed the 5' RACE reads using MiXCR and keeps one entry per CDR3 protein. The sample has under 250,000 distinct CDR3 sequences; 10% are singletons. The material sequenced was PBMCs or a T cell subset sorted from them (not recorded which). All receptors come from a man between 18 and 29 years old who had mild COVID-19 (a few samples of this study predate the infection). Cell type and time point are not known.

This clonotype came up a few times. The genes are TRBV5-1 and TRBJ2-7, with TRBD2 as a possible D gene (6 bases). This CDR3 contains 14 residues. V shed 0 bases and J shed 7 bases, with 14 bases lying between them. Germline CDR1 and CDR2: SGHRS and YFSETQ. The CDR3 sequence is CASSLESAGSEQYF. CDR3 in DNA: TGCGCCAGCAGCTTGGAGTCTGCGGGGAGTGAGCAGTACTTC.

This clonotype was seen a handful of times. The CDR3 DNA sequence: TGTGCCAGCAGTGAAGCCCCGGTTGGAAACACCATATATTTT. It translates to CASSEAPVGNTIYF. The genes are TRBV6-1 and TRBJ1-3; D remains ambiguous. Per the germline V gene, CDR1 is MNHNS and CDR2 is SASEGT. CDR3 length equals 14 residues. Trimming took off 0 bases at V and 3 bases at J, with 6 bases between the two ends.

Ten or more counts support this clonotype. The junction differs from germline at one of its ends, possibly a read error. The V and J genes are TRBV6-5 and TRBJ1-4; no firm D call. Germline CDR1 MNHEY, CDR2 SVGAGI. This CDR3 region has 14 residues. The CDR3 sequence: CASRLTRSKEKLFF. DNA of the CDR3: TGTGCCAGCAGACTCACGAGGTCTAAAGAAAAACTGTTTTTT.

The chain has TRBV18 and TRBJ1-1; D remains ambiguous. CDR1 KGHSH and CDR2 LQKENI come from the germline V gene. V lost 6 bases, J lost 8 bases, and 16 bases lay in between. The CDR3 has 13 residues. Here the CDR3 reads CASSRLPTGEAFF. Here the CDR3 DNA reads TGTGCCAGCTCTCGACTTCCGACGGGGGAAGCTTTCTTT.

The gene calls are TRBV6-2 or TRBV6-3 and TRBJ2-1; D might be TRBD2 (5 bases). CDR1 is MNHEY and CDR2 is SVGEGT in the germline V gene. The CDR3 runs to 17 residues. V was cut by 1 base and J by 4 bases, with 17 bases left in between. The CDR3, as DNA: TGTGCCAGCAGTTACTGGGTTAGTGGGAGTCGGTACAATGAGCAGTTCTTC. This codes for CASSYWVSGSRYNEQFF.

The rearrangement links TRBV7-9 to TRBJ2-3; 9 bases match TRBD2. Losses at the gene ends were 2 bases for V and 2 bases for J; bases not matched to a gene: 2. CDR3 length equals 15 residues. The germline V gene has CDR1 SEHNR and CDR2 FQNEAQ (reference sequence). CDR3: CASSLLAGVTDTQYF. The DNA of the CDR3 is TGTGCCAGCAGCTTATTAGCGGGGGTCACAGATACGCAGTATTTT.

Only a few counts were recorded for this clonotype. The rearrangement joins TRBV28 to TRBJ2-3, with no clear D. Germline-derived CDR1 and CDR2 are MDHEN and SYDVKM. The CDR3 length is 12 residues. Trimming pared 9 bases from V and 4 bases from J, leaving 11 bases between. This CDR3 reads CASESLADTQYF. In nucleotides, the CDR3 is TGTGCCAGTGAGAGCTTGGCAGATACGCAGTATTTT.

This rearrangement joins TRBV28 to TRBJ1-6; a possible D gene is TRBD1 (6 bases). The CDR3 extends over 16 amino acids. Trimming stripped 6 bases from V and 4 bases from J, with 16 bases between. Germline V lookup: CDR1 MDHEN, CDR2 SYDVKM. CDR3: CASSSAGQGYNSPLHF. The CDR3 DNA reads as TGTGCCAGCAGCTCCGCCGGGCAGGGGTATAATTCACCCCTCCACTTT.

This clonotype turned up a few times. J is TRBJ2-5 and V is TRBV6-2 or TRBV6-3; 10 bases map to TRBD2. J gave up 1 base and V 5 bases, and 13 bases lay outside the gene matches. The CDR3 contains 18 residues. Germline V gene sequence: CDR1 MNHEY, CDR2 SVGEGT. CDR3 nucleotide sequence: TGTGCCAGCAGTCAGGGCCTTTTAGCGGGGGGCCCCCAAGAGACCCAGTACTTC. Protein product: CASSQGLLAGGPQETQYF.

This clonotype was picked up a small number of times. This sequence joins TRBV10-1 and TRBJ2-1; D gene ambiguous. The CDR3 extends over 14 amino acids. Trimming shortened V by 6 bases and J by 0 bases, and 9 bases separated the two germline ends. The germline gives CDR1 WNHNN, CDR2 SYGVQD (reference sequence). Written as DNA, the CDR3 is TGCGCCAGCAGCGGGTCGGGCTCCTACAATGAGCAGTTCTTC. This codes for CASSGSGSYNEQFF.

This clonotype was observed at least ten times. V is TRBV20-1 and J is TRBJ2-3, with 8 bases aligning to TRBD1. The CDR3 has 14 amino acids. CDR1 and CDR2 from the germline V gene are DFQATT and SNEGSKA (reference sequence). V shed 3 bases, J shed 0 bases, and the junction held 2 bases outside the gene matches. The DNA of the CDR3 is TGCAGTGCTAGCGGACAGGGAAGCACAGATACGCAGTATTTT. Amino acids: CSASGQGSTDTQYF.

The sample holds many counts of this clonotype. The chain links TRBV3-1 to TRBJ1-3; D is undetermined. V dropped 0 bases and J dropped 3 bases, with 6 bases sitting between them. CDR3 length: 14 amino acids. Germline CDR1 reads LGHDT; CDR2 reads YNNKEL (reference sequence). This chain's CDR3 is CASSQETIGNTIYF. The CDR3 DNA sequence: TGTGCCAGCAGCCAAGAAACGATTGGAAACACCATATATTTT.

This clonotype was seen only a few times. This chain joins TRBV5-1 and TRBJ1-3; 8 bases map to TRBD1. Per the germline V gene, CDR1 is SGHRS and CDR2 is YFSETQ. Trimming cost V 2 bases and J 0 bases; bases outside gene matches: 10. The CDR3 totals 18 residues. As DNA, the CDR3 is TGCGCCAGCAGCTTCGTCCCGGGACAGGATTTCTCTGGAAACACCATATATTTT. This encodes CASSFVPGQDFSGNTIYF.

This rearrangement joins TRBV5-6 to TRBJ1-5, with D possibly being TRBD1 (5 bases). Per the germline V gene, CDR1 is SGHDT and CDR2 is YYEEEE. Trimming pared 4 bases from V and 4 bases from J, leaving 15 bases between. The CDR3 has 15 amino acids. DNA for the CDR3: TGTGCCAGCAGCCGCCGGGACGGATATAATCAGCCCCAGCATTTT. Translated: CASSRRDGYNQPQHF.

This CDR3 is CASSSRGTEAFF. CDR3 sequence (DNA): TGTGCCAGCAGTTCCAGGGGCACTGAAGCTTTCTTT. This rearrangement joins TRBV12-3 or TRBV12-4 to TRBJ1-1, with D possibly TRBD1 on 6 matching bases. Trimming shortened V by 4 bases and J by 4 bases, and 7 bases separated the two germline ends. The length of the CDR3 is 12 residues.

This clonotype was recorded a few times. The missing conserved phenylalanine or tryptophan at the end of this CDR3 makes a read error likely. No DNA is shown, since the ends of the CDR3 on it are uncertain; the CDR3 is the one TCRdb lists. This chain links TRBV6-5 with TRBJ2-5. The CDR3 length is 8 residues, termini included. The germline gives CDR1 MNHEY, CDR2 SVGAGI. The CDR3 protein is CASSLLGS.

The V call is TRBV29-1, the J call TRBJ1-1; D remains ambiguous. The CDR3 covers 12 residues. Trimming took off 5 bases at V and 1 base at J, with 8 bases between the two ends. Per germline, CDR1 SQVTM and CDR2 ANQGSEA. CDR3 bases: TGCAGCGTTCTTAGTTGGAACACTGAAGCTTTCTTT. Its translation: CSVLSWNTEAFF.

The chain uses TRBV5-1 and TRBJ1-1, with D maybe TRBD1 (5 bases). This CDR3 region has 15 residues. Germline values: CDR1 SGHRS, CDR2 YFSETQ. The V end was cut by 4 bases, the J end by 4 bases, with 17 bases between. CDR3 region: CASSGSGFRFTEAFF. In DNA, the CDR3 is TGCGCCAGCAGCGGATCAGGGTTCCGGTTCACTGAAGCTTTCTTT.

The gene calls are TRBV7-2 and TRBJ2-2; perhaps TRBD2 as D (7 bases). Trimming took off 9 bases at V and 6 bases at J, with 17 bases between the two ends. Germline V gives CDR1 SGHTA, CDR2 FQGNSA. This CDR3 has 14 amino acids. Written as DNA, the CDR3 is TGTGCCAGTAGGGGGGGAGGCCCGCCCGGGGAGCTGTTTTTT. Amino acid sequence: CASRGGGPPGELFF.

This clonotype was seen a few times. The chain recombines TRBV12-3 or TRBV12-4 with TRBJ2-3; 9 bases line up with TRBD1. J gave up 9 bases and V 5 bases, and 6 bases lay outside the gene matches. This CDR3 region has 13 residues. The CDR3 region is CASSLGQGGTQYF. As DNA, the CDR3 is TGTGCCAGCAGTCTGGGACAGGGTGGAACGCAGTATTTT.

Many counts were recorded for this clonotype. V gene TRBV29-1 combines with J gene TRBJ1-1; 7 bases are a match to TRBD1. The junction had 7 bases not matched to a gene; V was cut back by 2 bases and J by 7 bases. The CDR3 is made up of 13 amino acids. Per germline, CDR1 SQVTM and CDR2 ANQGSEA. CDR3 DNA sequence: TGCAGCGTTGAACCCGGCAGGGGGGATGAAGCTTTCTTT. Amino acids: CSVEPGRGDEAFF.

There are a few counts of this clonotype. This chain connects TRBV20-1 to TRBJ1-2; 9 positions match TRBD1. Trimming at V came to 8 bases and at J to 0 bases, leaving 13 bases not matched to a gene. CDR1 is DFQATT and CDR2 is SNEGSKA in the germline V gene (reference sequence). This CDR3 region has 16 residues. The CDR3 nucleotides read TGCAGTCCTACGGACAGGGGAGGAAGAGCTAACTATGGCTACACCTTC. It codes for CSPTDRGGRANYGYTF.

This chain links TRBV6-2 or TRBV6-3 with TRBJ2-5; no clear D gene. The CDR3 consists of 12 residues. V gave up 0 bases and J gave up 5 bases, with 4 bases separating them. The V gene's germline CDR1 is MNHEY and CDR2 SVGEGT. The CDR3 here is CASSYSIETQYF. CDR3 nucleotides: TGTGCCAGCAGTTACTCGATTGAGACCCAGTACTTC.

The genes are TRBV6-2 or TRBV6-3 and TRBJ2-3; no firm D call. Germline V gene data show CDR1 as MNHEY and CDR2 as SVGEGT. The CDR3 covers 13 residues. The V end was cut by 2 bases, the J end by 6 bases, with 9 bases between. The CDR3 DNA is TGTGCCAGCAGTTACGACCGGCGGGATACGCAGTATTTT. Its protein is CASSYDRRDTQYF.

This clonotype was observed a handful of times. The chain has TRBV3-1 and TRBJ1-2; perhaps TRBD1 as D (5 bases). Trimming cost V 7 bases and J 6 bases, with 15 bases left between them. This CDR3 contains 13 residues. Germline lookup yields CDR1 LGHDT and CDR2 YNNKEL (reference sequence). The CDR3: CASKHQGLDGYTF. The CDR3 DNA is TGTGCCAGCAAGCATCAGGGTTTGGATGGCTACACCTTC. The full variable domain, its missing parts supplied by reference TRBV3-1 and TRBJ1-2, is DTAVSQTPKYLVTQMGNDKSIKCEQNLGHDTMYWYKQDSKKFLKIMFSYNNKELIINETVPNRFSPKSPDKAHLNLHINSLELGDSAVYFCASKHQGLDGYTFGSGTRLTVV.

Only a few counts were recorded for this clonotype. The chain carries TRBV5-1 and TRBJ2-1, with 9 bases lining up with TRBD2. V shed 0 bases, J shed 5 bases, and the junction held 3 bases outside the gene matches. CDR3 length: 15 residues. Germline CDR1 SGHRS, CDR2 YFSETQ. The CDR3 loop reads CASSLVASGDNEQFF. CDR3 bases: TGCGCCAGCAGCTTGGTGGCTAGCGGGGACAATGAGCAGTTCTTC.

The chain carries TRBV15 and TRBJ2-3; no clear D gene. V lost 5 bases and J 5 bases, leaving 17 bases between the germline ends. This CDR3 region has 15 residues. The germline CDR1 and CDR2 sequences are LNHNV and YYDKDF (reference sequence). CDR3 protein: CATSFDGPRRDTQYF. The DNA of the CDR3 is TGTGCCACCAGCTTCGATGGACCGCGTAGAGATACGCAGTATTTT.